Included here is one T cell receptor (beta chain) sequence, with context. This entry is derived from a study of blood T cell repertoires in COVID-19. Source study methods: Estimates of nucleated cell counts were drawn from the amplification of reference gene primers. TCRdb's copy holds only in-frame clones and misses some; the assay was immunoSEQ multiplex PCR. V and J calls and clone size are given by that table; D and trimming were obtained from the DNA. Among about 360,000 clones listed, approximately 91% were seen once. Everyone who took part was about 18 to 90 years old, and they came from 24 US areas. With 6 bases clipped from V and 1 base from J, the junction kept 6 bases outside the gene matches. The germline gives CDR1 SGHRS, CDR2 YFSETQ. This CDR3 comprises 15 residues.

The chain couples TRBV5-1 to TRBJ2-5; TRBD1 agrees at 10 bases. This sequence originates from a woman in her thirties or forties with acute COVID-19. Sequences were obtained from PBMCs or T cells enriched from blood (not recorded which). In nucleotides, the CDR3 is TGCGCCAGCACCTCCGGGACAGGGGCCCAAGAGACCCAGTACTTC. Amino acids: CASTSGTGAQETQYF.